This TCR beta chain originates from a study of blood T cell repertoires in COVID-19. Study in general: Sample material is recorded as cDNA or gDNA derived from T cells, B-cell-depleted T cells, or PBMCs.

V shed 6 bases, J shed 0 bases, and the junction held 4 bases outside the gene matches. This CDR3 spans 14 amino acids. CDR1 is LGHDT, CDR2 YNNKEL, per germline (reference sequence). Repertoires were generated with immunoSEQ multiplex PCR, while TCRdb's copy carries only in-frame clones and drops some. The sample has approximately 100,000 clones; approximately 87% are singletons. This clonotype was sampled from a woman aged 55-70 years with acute or convalescent COVID-19. The sequenced material came from peripheral blood. V gene TRBV3-1 (or the pseudogene TRBV3-2) combines with J gene TRBJ1-2, with TRBD1 identical over 7 bases. CDR3 sequence reads: CASRHRGANYGYTF. CDR3 in DNA: TGTGCCAGCAGACACAGGGGAGCTAACTATGGCTACACCTTC.